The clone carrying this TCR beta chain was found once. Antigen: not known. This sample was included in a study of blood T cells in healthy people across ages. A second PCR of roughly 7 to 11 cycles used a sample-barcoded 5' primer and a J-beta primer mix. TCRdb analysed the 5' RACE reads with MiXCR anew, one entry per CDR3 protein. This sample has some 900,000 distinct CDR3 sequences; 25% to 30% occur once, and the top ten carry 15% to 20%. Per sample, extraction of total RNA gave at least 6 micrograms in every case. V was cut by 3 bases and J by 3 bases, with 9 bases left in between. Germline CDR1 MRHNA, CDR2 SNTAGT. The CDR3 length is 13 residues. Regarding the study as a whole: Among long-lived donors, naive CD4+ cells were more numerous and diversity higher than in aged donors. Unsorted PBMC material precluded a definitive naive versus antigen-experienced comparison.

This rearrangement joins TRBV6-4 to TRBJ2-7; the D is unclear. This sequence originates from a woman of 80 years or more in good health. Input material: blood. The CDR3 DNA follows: TGTGCCAGCAGTGATGGGCATCTCTACGAGCAGTACTTC. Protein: CASSDGHLYEQYF.